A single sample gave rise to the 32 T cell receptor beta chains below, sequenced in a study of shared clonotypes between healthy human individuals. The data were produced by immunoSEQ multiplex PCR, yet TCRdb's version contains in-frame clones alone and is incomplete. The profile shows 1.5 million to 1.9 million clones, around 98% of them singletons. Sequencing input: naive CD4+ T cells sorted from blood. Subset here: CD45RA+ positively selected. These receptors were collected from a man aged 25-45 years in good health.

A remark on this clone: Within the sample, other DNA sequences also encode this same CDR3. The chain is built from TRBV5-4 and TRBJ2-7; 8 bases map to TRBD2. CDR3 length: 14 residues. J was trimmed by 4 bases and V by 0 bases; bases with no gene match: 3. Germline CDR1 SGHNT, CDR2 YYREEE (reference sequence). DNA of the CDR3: TGTGCCAGCAGCTTGGCGGGGGGGAGGTACGAGCAGTACTTC. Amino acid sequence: CASSLAGGRYEQYF.

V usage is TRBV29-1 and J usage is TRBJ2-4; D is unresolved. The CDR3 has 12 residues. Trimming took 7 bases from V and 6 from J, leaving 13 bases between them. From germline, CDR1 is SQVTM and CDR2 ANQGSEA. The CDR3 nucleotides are TGCAGCGCGGCGGTAGATTCAAACATTCAGTACTTC. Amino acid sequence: CSAAVDSNIQYF.

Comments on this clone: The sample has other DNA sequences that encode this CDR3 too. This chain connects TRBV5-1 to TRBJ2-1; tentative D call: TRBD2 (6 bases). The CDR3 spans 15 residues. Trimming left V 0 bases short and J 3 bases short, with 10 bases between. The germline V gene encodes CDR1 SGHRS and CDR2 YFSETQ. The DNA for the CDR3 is TGCGCCAGCAGCTTGGCCGCGGGAAGCTACAATGAGCAGTTCTTC. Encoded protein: CASSLAAGSYNEQFF.

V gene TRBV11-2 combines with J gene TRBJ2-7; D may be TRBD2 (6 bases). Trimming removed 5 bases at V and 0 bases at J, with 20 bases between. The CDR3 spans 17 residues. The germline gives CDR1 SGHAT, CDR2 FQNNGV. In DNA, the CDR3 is TGTGCCAGCAGCCAGGCGGGGTCCTGGTCACTCTCCTACGAGCAGTACTTC. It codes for CASSQAGSWSLSYEQYF.

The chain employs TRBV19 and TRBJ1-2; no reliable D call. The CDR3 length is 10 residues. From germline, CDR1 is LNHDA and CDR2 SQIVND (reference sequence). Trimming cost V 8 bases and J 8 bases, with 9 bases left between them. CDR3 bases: TGTGCCAGTGGGCAAGCCGGCTACACCTTC. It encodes CASGQAGYTF.

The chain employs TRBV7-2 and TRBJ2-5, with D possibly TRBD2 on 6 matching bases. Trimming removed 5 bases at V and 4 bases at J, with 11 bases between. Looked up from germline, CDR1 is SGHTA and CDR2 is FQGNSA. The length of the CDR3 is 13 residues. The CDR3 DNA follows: TGTGCCAGCAGCCCGCGAGCGGGAGAGACCCAGTACTTC. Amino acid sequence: CASSPRAGETQYF.

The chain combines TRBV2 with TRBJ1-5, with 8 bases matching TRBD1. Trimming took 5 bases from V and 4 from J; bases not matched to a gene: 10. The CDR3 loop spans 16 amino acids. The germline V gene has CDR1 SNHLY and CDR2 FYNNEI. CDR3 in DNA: TGTGCCAGCAGTCTTGAGACAGGGGACCTGAATCAGCCCCAGCATTTT. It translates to CASSLETGDLNQPQHF.

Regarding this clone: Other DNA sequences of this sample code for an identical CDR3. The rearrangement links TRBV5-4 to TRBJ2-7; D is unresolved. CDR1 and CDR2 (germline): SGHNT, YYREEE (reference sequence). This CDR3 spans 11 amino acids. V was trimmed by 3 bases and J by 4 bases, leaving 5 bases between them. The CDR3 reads CASSSNYEQYF. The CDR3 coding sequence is TGTGCCAGCAGCTCCAATTACGAGCAGTACTTC.

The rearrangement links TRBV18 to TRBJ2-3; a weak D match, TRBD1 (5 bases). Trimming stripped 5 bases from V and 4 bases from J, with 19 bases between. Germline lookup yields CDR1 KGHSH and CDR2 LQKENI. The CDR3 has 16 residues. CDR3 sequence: CASSIRSGRGADTQYF. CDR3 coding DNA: TGTGCCAGCTCAATTAGATCAGGAAGGGGCGCAGATACGCAGTATTTT.

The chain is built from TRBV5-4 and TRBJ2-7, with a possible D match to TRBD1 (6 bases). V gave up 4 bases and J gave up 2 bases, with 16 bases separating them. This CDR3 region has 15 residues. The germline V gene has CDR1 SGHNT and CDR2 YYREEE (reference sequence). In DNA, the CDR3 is TGTGCCAGCAGCCGTCCCGGGACACCTACCTACGAGCAGTACTTC. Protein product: CASSRPGTPTYEQYF.

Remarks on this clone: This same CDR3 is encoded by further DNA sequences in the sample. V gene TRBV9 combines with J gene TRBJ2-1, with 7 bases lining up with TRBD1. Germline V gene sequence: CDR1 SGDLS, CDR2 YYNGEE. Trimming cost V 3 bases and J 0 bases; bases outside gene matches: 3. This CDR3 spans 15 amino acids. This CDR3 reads CASSATGDSYNEQFF. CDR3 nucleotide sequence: TGTGCCAGCAGCGCCACAGGGGACTCCTACAATGAGCAGTTCTTC.

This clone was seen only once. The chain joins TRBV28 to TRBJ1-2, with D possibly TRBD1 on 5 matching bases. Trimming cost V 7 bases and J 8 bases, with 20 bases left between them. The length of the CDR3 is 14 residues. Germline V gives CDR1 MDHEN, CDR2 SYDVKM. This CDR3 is CASTAPGRGAGYTF. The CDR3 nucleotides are TGTGCCAGCACAGCTCCGGGACGGGGCGCCGGCTACACCTTC.

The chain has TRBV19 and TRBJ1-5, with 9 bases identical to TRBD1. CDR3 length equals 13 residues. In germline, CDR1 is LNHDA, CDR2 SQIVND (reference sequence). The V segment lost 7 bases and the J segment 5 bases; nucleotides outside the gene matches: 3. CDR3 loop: CASTDRGYQPQHF. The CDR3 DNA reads TGTGCCAGTACGGACAGGGGATATCAGCCCCAGCATTTT.

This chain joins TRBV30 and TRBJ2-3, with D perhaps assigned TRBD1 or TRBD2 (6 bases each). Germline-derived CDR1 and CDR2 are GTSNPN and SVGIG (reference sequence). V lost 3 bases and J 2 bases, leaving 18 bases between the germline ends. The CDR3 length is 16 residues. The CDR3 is CAWRTGAAKHTDTQYF. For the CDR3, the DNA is TGTGCCTGGAGAACGGGGGCAGCCAAACACACAGATACGCAGTATTTT.

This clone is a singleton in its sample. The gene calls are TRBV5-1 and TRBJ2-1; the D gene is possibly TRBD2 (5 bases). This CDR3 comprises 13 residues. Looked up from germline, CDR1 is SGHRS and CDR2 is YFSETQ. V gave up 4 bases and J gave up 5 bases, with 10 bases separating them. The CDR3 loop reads CASSPGVNNEQFF. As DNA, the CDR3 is TGCGCCAGCAGCCCCGGGGTTAACAATGAGCAGTTCTTC. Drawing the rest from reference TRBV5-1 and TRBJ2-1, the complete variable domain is KAGVTQTPRYLIKTRGQQVTLSCSPISGHRSVSWYQQTPGQGLQFLFEYFSETQRNKGNFPGRFSGRQFSNSRSEMNVSTLELGDSALYLCASSPGVNNEQFFGPGTRLTVL.

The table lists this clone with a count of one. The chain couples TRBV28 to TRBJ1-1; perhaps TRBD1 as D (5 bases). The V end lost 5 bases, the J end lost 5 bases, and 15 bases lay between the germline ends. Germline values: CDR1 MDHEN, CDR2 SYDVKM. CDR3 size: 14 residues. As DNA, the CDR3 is TGTGCCAGCAGTCCCGGACGGGGGAGGACTGAAGCTTTCTTT. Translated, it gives CASSPGRGRTEAFF. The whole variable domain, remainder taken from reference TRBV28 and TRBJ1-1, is DVKVTQSSRYLVKRTGEKVFLECVQDMDHENMFWYRQDPGLGLRLIYFSYDVKMKEKGDIPEGYSVSREKKERFSLILESASTNQTSMYLCASSPGRGRTEAFFGQGTRLTVV.

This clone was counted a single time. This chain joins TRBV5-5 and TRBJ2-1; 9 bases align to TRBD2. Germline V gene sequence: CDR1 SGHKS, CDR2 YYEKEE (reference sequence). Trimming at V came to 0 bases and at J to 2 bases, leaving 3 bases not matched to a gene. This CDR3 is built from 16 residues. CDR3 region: CASSLEVAGAYNEQFF. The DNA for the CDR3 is TGTGCCAGCAGCTTGGAAGTAGCGGGAGCCTACAATGAGCAGTTCTTC.

CDR3 sequence: CASSLDVAGGFDTQYF. The CDR3 DNA sequence: TGCGCCAGCAGCTTGGACGTAGCGGGAGGATTTGATACGCAGTATTTT. The V and J genes are TRBV5-1 and TRBJ2-3; TRBD2 matches at 10 bases. V trimming: 0 bases; J trimming: 6 bases; junction bases outside the gene matches: 7. Germline loops: CDR1 SGHRS, CDR2 YFSETQ. The CDR3 runs 16 residues.

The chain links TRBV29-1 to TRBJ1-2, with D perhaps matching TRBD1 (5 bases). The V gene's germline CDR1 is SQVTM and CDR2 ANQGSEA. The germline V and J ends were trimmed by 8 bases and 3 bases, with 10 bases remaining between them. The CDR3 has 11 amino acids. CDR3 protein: CSFRDYYGYTF. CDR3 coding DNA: TGCAGCTTCCGGGACTACTATGGCTACACCTTC.

As DNA, the CDR3 is TGTGCCAGCAGTTCCTCCGTTGGGGGGTCCTACGAGCAGTACTTC. This translates into CASSSSVGGSYEQYF. The chain is built from TRBV27 and TRBJ2-7, with D tentatively TRBD2 (6 bases). Germline CDR1 is MNHEY and CDR2 is SMNVEV (reference sequence). The length of the CDR3 is 15 residues. The V end lost 4 bases, the J end lost 1 base, and 14 bases lay between the germline ends.

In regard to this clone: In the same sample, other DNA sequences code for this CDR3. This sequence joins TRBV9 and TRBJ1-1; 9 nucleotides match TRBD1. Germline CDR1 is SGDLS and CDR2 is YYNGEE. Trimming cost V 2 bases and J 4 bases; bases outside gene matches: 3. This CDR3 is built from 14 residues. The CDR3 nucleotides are TGTGCCAGCAGCGTGGGACAGGGAAGCACTGAAGCTTTCTTT. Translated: CASSVGQGSTEAFF.

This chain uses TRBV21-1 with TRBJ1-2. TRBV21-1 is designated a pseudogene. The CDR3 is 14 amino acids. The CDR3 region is CASKGSFRGYGYTF. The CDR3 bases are TGTGCCAGCAAGGGCTCCTTCCGGGGCTATGGCTACACCTTC.

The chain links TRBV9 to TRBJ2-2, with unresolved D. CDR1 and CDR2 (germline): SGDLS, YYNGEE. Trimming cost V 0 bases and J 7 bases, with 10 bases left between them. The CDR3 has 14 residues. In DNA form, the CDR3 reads TGTGCCAGCAGCGTAGAACTATTCAGCGGGGAGCTGTTTTTT. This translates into CASSVELFSGELFF.

CDR3 sequence reads: CASSGGAGEQYF. DNA for the CDR3: TGTGCCAGCAGTGGTGGGGCCGGCGAGCAGTACTTC. The rearrangement uses TRBV2 and TRBJ2-7, with D perhaps TRBD1 (5 bases). The V gene's germline CDR1 is SNHLY and CDR2 FYNNEI. The CDR3 is 12 residues long. V was cut by 4 bases and J by 6 bases, with 10 bases left in between.

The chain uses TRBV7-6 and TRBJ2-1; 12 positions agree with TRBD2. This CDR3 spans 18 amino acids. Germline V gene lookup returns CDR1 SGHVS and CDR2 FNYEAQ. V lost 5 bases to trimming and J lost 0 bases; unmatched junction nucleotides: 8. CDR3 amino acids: CASSKRLAGVSSYNEQFF. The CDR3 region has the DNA TGTGCCAGCAGCAAACGACTAGCGGGGGTTAGCTCCTACAATGAGCAGTTCTTC.

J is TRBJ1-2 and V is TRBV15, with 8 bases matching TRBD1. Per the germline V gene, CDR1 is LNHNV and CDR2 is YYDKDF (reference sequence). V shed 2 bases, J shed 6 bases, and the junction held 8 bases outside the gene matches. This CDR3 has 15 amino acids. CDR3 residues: CATSRTLQGANGYTF. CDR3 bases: TGTGCCACCAGCAGAACTCTCCAGGGGGCGAATGGCTACACCTTC.

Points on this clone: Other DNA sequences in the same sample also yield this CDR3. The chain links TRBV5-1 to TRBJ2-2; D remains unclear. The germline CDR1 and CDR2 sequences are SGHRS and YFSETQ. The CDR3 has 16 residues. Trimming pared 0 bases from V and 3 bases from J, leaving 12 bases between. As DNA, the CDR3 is TGCGCCAGCAGCTTGGCCCTGGCGGATTACACCGGGGAGCTGTTTTTT. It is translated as CASSLALADYTGELFF.

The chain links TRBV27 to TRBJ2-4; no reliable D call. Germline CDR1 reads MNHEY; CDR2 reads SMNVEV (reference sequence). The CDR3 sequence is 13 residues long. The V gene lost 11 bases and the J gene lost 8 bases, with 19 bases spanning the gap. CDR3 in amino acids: CASAITGSHIQYF. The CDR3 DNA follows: TGTGCCTCAGCAATTACGGGCTCGCACATTCAGTACTTC.

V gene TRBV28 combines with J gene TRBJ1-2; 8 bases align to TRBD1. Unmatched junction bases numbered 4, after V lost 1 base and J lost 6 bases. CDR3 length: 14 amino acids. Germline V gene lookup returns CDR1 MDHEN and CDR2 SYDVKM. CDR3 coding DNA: TGTGCCAGCAGTTTATCCAGGACAGGGCATGGCTACACCTTC. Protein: CASSLSRTGHGYTF.

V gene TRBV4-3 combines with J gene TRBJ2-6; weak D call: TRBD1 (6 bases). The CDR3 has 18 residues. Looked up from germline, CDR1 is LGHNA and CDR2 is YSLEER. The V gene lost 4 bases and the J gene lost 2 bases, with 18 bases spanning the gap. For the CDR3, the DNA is TGCGCCAGCAGCCGAGAGCCGACAACAGGGCCTGGGGCCAACGTCCTGACTTTC. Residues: CASSREPTTGPGANVLTF.

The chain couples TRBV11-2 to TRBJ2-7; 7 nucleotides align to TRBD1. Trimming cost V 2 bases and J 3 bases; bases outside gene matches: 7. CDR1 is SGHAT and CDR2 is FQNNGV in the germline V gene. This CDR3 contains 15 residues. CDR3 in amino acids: CASSLWPRDSYEQYF. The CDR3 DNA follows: TGTGCCAGCAGCTTATGGCCCCGGGACAGCTACGAGCAGTACTTC.

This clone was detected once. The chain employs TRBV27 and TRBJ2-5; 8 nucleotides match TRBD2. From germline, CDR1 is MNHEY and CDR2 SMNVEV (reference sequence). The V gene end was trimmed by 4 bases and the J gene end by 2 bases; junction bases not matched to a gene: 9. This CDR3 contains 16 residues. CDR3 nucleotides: TGTGCCAGCAGTTCCAGCTGGGTAGCGGGGCAAGAGACCCAGTACTTC. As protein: CASSSSWVAGQETQYF.